These 2 T cell receptor beta chains were sequenced from one sample in a study of blood T cell repertoires in COVID-19. The table came from immunoSEQ multiplex PCR; TCRdb's copy has only in-frame clones and leaves some out. The table includes about 400,000 clones, around 92% detected once. Sample: PBMCs or T cells enriched from blood (not recorded which). These receptors all stem from a woman aged 30 to 39 who had recovered from COVID-19.

As to this clone: The same CDR3 can be traced to other DNA sequences in this sample. This chain links TRBV18 with TRBJ1-6; TRBD1 agrees at 9 bases. After removal of 2 bases from V and 7 bases from J, the junction contained 0 bases not matched to a gene. The germline V gene has CDR1 KGHSH and CDR2 LQKENI. This CDR3 contains 14 residues. CDR3 nucleotides: TGTGCCAGCTCACCAGACAGGGGGAATTCACCCCTCCACTTT. Translated: CASSPDRGNSPLHF.

This clone occurred once. The same CDR3 is also encoded by other DNA sequences in this sample. This sequence joins TRBV12-5 and TRBJ1-2, with TRBD1 matching 7 bases. The CDR3 has 14 residues. Germline CDR1 reads LGHNT; CDR2 reads FRNRAP. Trimming removed 1 base from V and 2 bases from J; junction bases left unmatched: 1. The CDR3 loop is CASGLGQGNYGYTF. DNA of the CDR3: TGTGCTAGTGGTTTGGGACAGGGAAACTATGGCTACACCTTC.